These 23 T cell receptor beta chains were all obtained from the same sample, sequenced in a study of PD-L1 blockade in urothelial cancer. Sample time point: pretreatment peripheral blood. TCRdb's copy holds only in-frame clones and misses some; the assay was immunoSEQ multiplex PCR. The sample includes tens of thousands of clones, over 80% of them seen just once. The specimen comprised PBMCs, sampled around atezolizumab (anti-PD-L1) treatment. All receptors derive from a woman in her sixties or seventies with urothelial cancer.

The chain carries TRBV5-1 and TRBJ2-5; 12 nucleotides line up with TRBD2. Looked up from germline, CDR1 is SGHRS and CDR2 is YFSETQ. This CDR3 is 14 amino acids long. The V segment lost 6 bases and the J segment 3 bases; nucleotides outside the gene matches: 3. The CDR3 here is CASKTSGGEETQYF. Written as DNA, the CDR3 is TGCGCCAGCAAGACTAGCGGGGGAGAAGAGACCCAGTACTTC.

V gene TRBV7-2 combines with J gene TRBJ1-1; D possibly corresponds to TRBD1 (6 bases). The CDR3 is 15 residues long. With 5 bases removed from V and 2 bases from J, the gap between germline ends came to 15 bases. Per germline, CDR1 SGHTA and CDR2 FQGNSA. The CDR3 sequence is CASSKGRGRNTEAFF. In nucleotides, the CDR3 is TGTGCCAGCAGCAAAGGGCGGGGGCGCAACACTGAAGCTTTCTTT.

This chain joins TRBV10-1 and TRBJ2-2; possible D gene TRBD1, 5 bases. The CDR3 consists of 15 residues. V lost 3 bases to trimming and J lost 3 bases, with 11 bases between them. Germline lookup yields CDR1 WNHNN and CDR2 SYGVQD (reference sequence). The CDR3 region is CASSDGRDDTGELFF. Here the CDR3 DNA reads TGCGCCAGCAGTGATGGCAGGGATGACACCGGGGAGCTGTTTTTT.

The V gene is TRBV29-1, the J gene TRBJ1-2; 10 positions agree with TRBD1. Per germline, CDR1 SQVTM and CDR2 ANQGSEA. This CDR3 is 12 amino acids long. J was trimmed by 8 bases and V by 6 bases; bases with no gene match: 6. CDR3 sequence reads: CSVVGQGFGYTF. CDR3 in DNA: TGCAGCGTCGTGGGACAGGGGTTCGGCTACACCTTC.

The chain's CDR3 is CAWSSAGGASGANVLTF. The CDR3 bases are TGTGCCTGGAGTTCGGCAGGGGGCGCCTCTGGGGCCAACGTCCTGACTTTC. The chain joins TRBV30 to TRBJ2-6; 8 bases map to TRBD1. This CDR3 contains 17 residues. CDR1 and CDR2 from the germline V gene are GTSNPN and SVGIG (reference sequence). The ends lost 2 bases at V and 0 bases at J; junction bases unmatched: 6. Variable domain in full (rest from reference TRBV30 and TRBJ2-6): SQTIHQWPATLVQPVGSPLSLECTVEGTSNPNLYWYRQAAGRGLQLLFYSVGIGQISSEVPQNLSASRPQDRQFILSSKKLLLSDSGFYLCAWSSAGGASGANVLTFGAGSRLTVL.

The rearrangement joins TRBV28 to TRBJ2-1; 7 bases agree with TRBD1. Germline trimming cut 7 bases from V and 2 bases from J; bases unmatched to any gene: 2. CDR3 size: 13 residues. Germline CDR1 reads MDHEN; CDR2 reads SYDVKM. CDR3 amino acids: CASNTGAYNEQFF. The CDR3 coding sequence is TGTGCCAGCAACACAGGGGCCTACAATGAGCAGTTCTTC.

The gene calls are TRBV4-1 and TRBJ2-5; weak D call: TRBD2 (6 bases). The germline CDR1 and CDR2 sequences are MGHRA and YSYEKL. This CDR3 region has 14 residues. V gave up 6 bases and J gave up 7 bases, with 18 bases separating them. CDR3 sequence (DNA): TGCGCCAGCAGTCCCACCCGCGGGACGAGGACCCAGTACTTC. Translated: CASSPTRGTRTQYF.

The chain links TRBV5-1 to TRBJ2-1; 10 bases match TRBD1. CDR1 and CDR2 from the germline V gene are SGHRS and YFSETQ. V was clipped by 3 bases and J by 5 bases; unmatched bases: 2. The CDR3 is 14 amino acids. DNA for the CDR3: TGCGCCAGCAGCTCCGGGACAGGGGACAATGAGCAGTTCTTC. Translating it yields CASSSGTGDNEQFF.

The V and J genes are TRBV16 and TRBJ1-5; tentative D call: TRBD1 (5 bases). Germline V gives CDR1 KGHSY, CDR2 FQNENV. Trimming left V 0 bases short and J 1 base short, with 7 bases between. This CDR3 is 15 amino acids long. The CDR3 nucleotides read TGTGCCAGCAGCCAATCGGCAGGGAGCAATCAGCCCCAGCATTTT. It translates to CASSQSAGSNQPQHF.

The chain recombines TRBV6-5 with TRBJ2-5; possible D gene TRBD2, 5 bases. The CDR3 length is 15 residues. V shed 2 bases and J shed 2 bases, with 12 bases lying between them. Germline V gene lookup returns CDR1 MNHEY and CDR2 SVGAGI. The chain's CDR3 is CASSYSTGRQETQYF. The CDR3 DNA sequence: TGTGCCAGCAGTTACAGTACGGGGAGACAAGAGACCCAGTACTTC.

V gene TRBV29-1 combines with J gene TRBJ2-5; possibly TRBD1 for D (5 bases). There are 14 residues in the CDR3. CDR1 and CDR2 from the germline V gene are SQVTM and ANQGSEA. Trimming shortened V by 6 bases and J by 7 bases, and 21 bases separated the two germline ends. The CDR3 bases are TGCAGCGTGGAACCACAGGCCCGGTTGGGGACCCAGTACTTC. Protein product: CSVEPQARLGTQYF. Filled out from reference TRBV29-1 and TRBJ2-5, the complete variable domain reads SAVISQKPSRDICQRGTSLTIQCQVDSQVTMMFWYRQQPGQSLTLIATANQGSEATYESGFVIDKFPISRPNLTFSTLTVSNMSPEDSSIYLCSVEPQARLGTQYFGPGTRLLVL.

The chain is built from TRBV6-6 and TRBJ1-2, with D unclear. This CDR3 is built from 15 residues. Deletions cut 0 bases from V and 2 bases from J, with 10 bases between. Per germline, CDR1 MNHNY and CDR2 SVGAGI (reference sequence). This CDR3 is CASSYSTGRNYGYTF. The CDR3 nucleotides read TGTGCCAGCAGTTACTCGACCGGCAGGAACTATGGCTACACCTTC.

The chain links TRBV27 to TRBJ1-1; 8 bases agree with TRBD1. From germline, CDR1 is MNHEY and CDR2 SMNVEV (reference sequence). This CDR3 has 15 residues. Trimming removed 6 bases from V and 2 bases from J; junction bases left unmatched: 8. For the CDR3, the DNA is TGTGCCAGCAGCTACCAACAGGGGGGCAACACTGAAGCTTTCTTT. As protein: CASSYQQGGNTEAFF.

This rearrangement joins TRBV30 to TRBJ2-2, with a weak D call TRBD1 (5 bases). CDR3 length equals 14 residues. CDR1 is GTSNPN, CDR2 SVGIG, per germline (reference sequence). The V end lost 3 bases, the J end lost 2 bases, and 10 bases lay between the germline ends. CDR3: CAWSLGQNTGELFF. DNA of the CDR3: TGTGCCTGGAGCCTGGGGCAAAACACCGGGGAGCTGTTTTTT.

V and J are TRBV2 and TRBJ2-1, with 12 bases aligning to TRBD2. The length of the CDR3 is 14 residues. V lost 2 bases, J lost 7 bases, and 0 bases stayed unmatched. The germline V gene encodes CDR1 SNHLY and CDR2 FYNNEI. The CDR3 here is CASSELAGGNEQFF. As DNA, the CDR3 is TGTGCCAGCAGTGAACTAGCGGGGGGGAATGAGCAGTTCTTC. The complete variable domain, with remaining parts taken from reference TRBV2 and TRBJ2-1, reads EPEVTQTPSHQVTQMGQEVILRCVPISNHLYFYWYRQILGQKVEFLVSFYNNEISEKSEIFDDQFSVERPDGSNFTLKIRSTKLEDSAMYFCASSELAGGNEQFFGPGTRLTVL.

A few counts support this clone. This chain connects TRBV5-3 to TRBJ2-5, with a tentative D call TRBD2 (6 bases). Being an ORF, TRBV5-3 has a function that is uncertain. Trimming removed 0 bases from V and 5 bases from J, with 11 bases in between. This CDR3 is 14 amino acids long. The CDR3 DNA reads TGTGCCAGAAGCTTGGGACTAGAGGGTGAGACCCAGTACTTC. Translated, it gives CARSLGLEGETQYF.

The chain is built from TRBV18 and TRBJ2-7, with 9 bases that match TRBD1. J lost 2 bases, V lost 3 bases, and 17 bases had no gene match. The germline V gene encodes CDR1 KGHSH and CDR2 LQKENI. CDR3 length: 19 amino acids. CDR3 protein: CASSPGTGSLATITYEQYF. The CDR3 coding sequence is TGTGCCAGCTCACCCGGGACAGGGTCTCTCGCAACAATCACCTACGAGCAGTACTTC.

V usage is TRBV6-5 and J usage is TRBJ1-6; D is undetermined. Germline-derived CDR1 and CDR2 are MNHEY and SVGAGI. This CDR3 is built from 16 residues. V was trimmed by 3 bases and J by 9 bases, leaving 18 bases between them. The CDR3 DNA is TGTGCCAGCAGTTATAGTCCGGCGACCGGAGGTTCACCCCTCCACTTT. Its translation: CASSYSPATGGSPLHF.

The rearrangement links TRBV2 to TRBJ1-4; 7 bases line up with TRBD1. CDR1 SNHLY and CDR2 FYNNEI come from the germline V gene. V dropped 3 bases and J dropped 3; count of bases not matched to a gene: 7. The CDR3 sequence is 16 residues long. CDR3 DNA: TGTGCCAGCAGTGATGGTCCGGGACAGCCTAATGAAAAACTGTTTTTT. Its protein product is CASSDGPGQPNEKLFF.

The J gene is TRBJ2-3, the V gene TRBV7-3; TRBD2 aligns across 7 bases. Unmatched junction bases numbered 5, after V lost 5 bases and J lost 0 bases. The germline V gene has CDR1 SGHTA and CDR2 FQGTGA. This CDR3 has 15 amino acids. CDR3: CASSRRGGSTDTQYF. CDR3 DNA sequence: TGTGCCAGCAGCCGAAGGGGAGGGAGCACAGATACGCAGTATTTT.

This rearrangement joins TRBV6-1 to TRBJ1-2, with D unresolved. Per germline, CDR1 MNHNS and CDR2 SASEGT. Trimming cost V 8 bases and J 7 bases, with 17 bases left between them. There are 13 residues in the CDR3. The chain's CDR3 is CASSILGWSGYTF. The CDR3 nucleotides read TGTGCCAGCTCCATTCTTGGCTGGAGTGGCTACACCTTC.

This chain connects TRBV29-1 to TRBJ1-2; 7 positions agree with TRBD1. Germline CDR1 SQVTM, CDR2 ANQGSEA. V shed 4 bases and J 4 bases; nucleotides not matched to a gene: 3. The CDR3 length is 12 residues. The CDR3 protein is CSVVGTAYGYTF. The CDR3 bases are TGCAGCGTTGTAGGGACAGCCTATGGCTACACCTTC.

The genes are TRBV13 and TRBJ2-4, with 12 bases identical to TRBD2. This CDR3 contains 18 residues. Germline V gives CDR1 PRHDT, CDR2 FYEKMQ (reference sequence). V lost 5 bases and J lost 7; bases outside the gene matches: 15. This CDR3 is CASSRTPLAGGETNIQYF. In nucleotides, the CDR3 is TGTGCCAGCAGCCGCACCCCTCTAGCGGGGGGGGAGACGAACATTCAGTACTTC. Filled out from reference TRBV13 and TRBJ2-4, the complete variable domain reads AAGVIQSPRHLIKEKRETATLKCYPIPRHDTVYWYQQGPGQDPQFLISFYEKMQSDKGSIPDRFSAQQFSDYHSELNMSSLELGDSALYFCASSRTPLAGGETNIQYFGAGTRLSVL.